The entry below gives a single T cell receptor (beta chain) sequence along with its context. Its antigen is not identified. After removal of 1 base from V and 2 bases from J, the junction contained 3 bases not matched to a gene. The germline CDR1 and CDR2 sequences are LGHNA and YSLEER. This CDR3 has 17 residues. The data originate from a study of cytomegalovirus exposure and HLA in healthy donors. Amplification used 60 Vbeta primers and 13 Jbeta primers. Clones were sequenced by immunoSEQ multiplex PCR, and TCRdb holds only the in-frame ones, with some missing. Of about 180,000 clones listed, less than 85% are singletons. Findings and limits, study-wide: Associated with cytomegalovirus, according to the listing, were 150 to 200 TCR beta chains. In an earlier analysis, most TCR beta V segments were productive about 87% or about 30% of the time. Researchers reportedly found TCR beta sequences accurately predicted most subjects' HLA-A and HLA-B alleles.

Input material: PBMCs. The receptor's source is a man aged 18 to 29 in good health and CMV-seronegative. The chain is built from TRBV4-3 and TRBJ2-3, with 13 bases fitting TRBD2. CDR3 in amino acids: CASSQATSGRTTDTQYF. The DNA of the CDR3 is TGCGCCAGCAGCCAAGCGACTAGCGGGAGGACCACAGATACGCAGTATTTT.